This T cell receptor beta chain is drawn from a study of cytomegalovirus exposure and HLA in healthy donors. The PCR made use of 60 Vbeta and 13 Jbeta primers. TCRdb's table, derived via immunoSEQ multiplex PCR, lists solely in-frame clones and lacks some. The sample contains about 100,000 clones, approximately 70% of which appear only once. CDR1 and CDR2 from the germline V gene are MNHEY and SMNVEV (reference sequence). V was shortened by 6 bases and J by 3 bases, with 9 bases between the two germline ends. This CDR3 has 13 amino acids. Sequenced sample: PBMCs. This sequence joins TRBV27 and TRBJ2-1; TRBD2 might be the D (5 bases). The receptor comes from a man aged 25-40 years in good health and CMV-seropositive. CDR3 in amino acids: CASSGLSYNEQFF. In nucleotides, the CDR3 is TGTGCCAGCAGCGGACTTAGCTACAATGAGCAGTTCTTC.